The 32 T cell receptor beta chains presented below share a single source sample, sequenced in a study of cytomegalovirus exposure and HLA in healthy donors. The PCR used 60 Vbeta and 13 Jbeta primers. TCRdb keeps only in-frame clones here, not all; method: immunoSEQ multiplex PCR. The sample carries around 140,000 clones, around 59% recorded once. Sequencing was done on a sample of PBMCs. Every receptor here comes from a male donor in good health and CMV-seronegative.

The CDR3 reads CASSQVRGSYGYTF. The CDR3 DNA is TGCGCCAGCAGCCAAGTCAGGGGTTCCTATGGCTACACCTTC. V and J are TRBV4-3 and TRBJ1-2, with D perhaps matching TRBD1 (6 bases). V lost 1 base and J 4 bases, leaving 10 bases between the germline ends. Germline V lookup: CDR1 LGHNA, CDR2 YSLEER. The CDR3 extends over 14 amino acids.

V and J are TRBV4-1 and TRBJ2-7; D is uncertain. Between the trimmed V and J ends, which lost 4 bases and 0 bases, there was a span of 10 bases. The CDR3 loop spans 14 amino acids. The germline V gene has CDR1 MGHRA and CDR2 YSYEKL. The CDR3 sequence is CASSPVLSSYEQYF. The CDR3 nucleotides are TGCGCCAGCAGCCCCGTGCTGAGCTCCTACGAGCAGTACTTC.

This clone was seen a handful of times. This chain links TRBV19 with TRBJ1-1, with 7 bases aligning to TRBD1. With V trimmed by 6 bases and J by 5 bases, 6 bases remained unmatched. This CDR3 region has 13 residues. The germline CDR1 and CDR2 sequences are LNHDA and SQIVND (reference sequence). The CDR3 DNA reads TGTGCCAGTAGGCGGGCAGGGGGGACTGAAGCTTTCTTT. Its translation is CASRRAGGTEAFF.

The chain uses TRBV30 and TRBJ2-2; TRBD1 agrees at 7 bases. This CDR3 has 15 residues. Trimming took 3 bases from V and 2 from J; bases not matched to a gene: 6. Looked up from germline, CDR1 is GTSNPN and CDR2 is SVGIG (reference sequence). DNA for the CDR3: TGTGCCTGGAGGATCCGGGACAGAAACACCGGGGAGCTGTTTTTT. Protein: CAWRIRDRNTGELFF.

This clone has just a few counts. The chain combines TRBV6-5 with TRBJ2-5, with TRBD2 as a possible D gene (7 bases). This CDR3 spans 15 amino acids. The V and J ends lost 10 bases and 5 bases respectively, with 23 bases between them. Germline loops: CDR1 MNHEY, CDR2 SVGAGI. The CDR3 protein is CATSLGGGLRETQYF. The DNA for the CDR3 is TGTGCCACCTCCCTGGGGGGGGGCCTACGGGAGACCCAGTACTTC.

The V and J genes are TRBV4-1 and TRBJ1-6, with 9 nucleotides matching TRBD1. From germline, CDR1 is MGHRA and CDR2 YSYEKL. The V gene end was trimmed by 0 bases and the J gene end by 8 bases; junction bases not matched to a gene: 5. The CDR3 sequence is 16 residues long. As DNA, the CDR3 is TGCGCCAGCAGCCAAGATCGGGACAGGGTAGATTCACCCCTCCACTTT. It yields the protein CASSQDRDRVDSPLHF.

The chain links TRBV5-1 to TRBJ1-2, with 9 bases identical to TRBD1. After removal of 4 bases from V and 4 bases from J, the junction contained 17 bases not matched to a gene. Germline V gene lookup returns CDR1 SGHRS and CDR2 YFSETQ. The CDR3 sequence is 18 residues long. CDR3 nucleotide sequence: TGCGCCAGCAGCCTGCAACAGGGGGCGCGCCAATCTGGCTATGGCTACACCTTC. As protein: CASSLQQGARQSGYGYTF.

The chain recombines TRBV19 with TRBJ2-6; D perhaps matches TRBD1 (6 bases). Germline assignment: CDR1 LNHDA and CDR2 SQIVND (reference sequence). V was pared by 4 bases and J by 1 base, with 11 bases between. The CDR3 loop spans 16 amino acids. CDR3 coding DNA: TGTGCCAGTAGTACGGGACAAACATCTGGGGCCAACGTCCTGACTTTC. This codes for CASSTGQTSGANVLTF. Based on the CDR3 plus reference TRBV19 and TRBJ2-6, the full variable domain is DGGITQSPKYLFRKEGQNVTLSCEQNLNHDAMYWYRQDPGQGLRLIYYSQIVNDFQKGDIAEGYSVSREKKESFPLTVTSAQKNPTAFYLCASSTGQTSGANVLTFGAGSRLTVL.

The chain employs TRBV6-6 and TRBJ2-7, with TRBD1 as a possible D gene (5 bases). The CDR3 is 14 amino acids. Trimming left V 2 bases short and J 0 bases short, with 8 bases between. Per germline, CDR1 MNHNY and CDR2 SVGAGI (reference sequence). The CDR3: CASSYRGSSYEQYF. For the CDR3, the DNA is TGTGCCAGCAGTTACAGGGGAAGCTCCTACGAGCAGTACTTC.

This sequence joins TRBV28 and TRBJ2-3, with TRBD2 matching over 7 bases. The CDR3 extends over 14 amino acids. Germline assignment: CDR1 MDHEN and CDR2 SYDVKM. J was trimmed by 1 base and V by 9 bases; bases with no gene match: 7. The CDR3 here is CASVVGGGTDTQYF. DNA of the CDR3: TGTGCCAGTGTGGTGGGGGGGGGCACAGATACGCAGTATTTT.

The chain combines TRBV29-1 with TRBJ1-4; the D is unclear. The CDR3 totals 13 residues. Germline loops: CDR1 SQVTM, CDR2 ANQGSEA. Between the trimmed V and J ends, which lost 7 bases and 1 base, there was a span of 10 bases. The CDR3 DNA follows: TGCAGCGCTGGCAGGTTAACTAATGAAAAACTGTTTTTT. It translates to CSAGRLTNEKLFF.

This clone was counted between two and nine times. The chain recombines TRBV6-1 with TRBJ1-2; D possibly corresponds to TRBD1 (6 bases). V was cut by 8 bases and J by 3 bases, with 10 bases left in between. CDR3 length: 12 residues. Looked up from germline, CDR1 is MNHNS and CDR2 is SASEGT. Here the CDR3 DNA reads TGTGCCAGCGCAGAGGGGGACTATGGCTACACCTTC. Encoded protein: CASAEGDYGYTF.

This chain joins TRBV5-4 and TRBJ2-5; TRBD1 matches 7 bases. This CDR3 is built from 13 residues. Trimming cost V 5 bases and J 5 bases; bases outside gene matches: 6. Per the germline V gene, CDR1 is SGHNT and CDR2 is YYREEE (reference sequence). Here the CDR3 reads CASSIIGGETQYF. As DNA, the CDR3 is TGTGCCAGCAGTATAATAGGGGGCGAGACCCAGTACTTC.

This chain uses TRBV14 with TRBJ2-1; 7 bases map to TRBD1. This CDR3 region has 17 residues. CDR1 is SGHDN, CDR2 FVKESK, per germline. V was pared by 4 bases and J by 0 bases, with 9 bases of the junction left unmatched. CDR3 in amino acids: CASSPRQGRSSYNEQFF. The CDR3 DNA sequence: TGTGCCAGCAGCCCTCGACAGGGTCGAAGCTCCTACAATGAGCAGTTCTTC.

V usage is TRBV7-2 and J usage is TRBJ2-3, with 10 bases lining up with TRBD2. The CDR3 runs 16 residues. Germline CDR1 and CDR2: SGHTA and FQGNSA. Trimming cost V 2 bases and J 2 bases; bases outside gene matches: 4. The CDR3 reads CASSLWLAGATDTQYF. In DNA form, the CDR3 reads TGTGCCAGCAGCTTATGGCTAGCGGGGGCCACAGATACGCAGTATTTT. The full variable domain, rest sourced from reference TRBV7-2 and TRBJ2-3, is GAGVSQSPSNKVTEKGKDVELRCDPISGHTALYWYRQSLGQGLEFLIYFQGNSAPDKSGLPSDRFSAERTGGSVSTLTIQRTQQEDSAVYLCASSLWLAGATDTQYFGPGTRLTVL.

The rearrangement joins TRBV15 to TRBJ2-7; the D gene is possibly TRBD1 (5 bases). The CDR3 length is 16 residues. The V gene's germline CDR1 is LNHNV and CDR2 YYDKDF (reference sequence). V was trimmed by 0 bases and J by 0 bases, leaving 12 bases between them. The CDR3 nucleotides are TGTGCCACCAGCAGAGATTCCCCAGGGATCTCCTACGAGCAGTACTTC. Translation: CATSRDSPGISYEQYF.

V and J are TRBV7-6 and TRBJ1-2, with D tentatively TRBD1 (5 bases). Trimming removed 4 bases from V and 3 bases from J, with 12 bases in between. The CDR3 is 14 residues long. The germline V gene encodes CDR1 SGHVS and CDR2 FNYEAQ. CDR3 in DNA: TGTGCCAGCAGCTCCGACAGTGGCTACTATGGCTACACCTTC. Translation: CASSSDSGYYGYTF.

V usage is TRBV5-1 and J usage is TRBJ1-3, with a weak D call TRBD1 (5 bases). Trimming cost V 3 bases and J 2 bases, with 15 bases left between them. Germline values: CDR1 SGHRS, CDR2 YFSETQ. The CDR3 totals 16 residues. In DNA, the CDR3 is TGCGCCAGCAGCTGGGACTCAGAGGGACCTGGAAACACCATATATTTT. It translates to CASSWDSEGPGNTIYF.

The chain has TRBV27 and TRBJ2-7; 8 nucleotides agree with TRBD1. Germline V gives CDR1 MNHEY, CDR2 SMNVEV (reference sequence). The CDR3 is 14 residues long. With 6 bases clipped from V and 6 bases from J, the junction kept 10 bases outside the gene matches. The CDR3 region is CASRTTGGRGEQYF. In nucleotides, the CDR3 is TGTGCCAGCAGGACCACAGGGGGGAGAGGCGAGCAGTACTTC.

For this clone: Within the sample, other DNA sequences also encode this same CDR3. This chain connects TRBV18 to TRBJ2-5; maybe TRBD1 (5 bases). This CDR3 has 13 amino acids. Between the trimmed V and J ends, which lost 3 bases and 1 base, there was a span of 6 bases. The germline gives CDR1 KGHSH, CDR2 LQKENI. The CDR3 DNA reads TGTGCCAGCTCACCTAGGGGCCAAGAGACCCAGTACTTC. Amino acids: CASSPRGQETQYF.

This clone showed up just a few times. The V gene is TRBV9, the J gene TRBJ2-3, with D uncertain. The V and J ends lost 2 bases and 7 bases respectively, with 11 bases between them. Per germline, CDR1 SGDLS and CDR2 YYNGEE. The CDR3 totals 13 residues. CDR3 sequence reads: CASSVEPLNTQYF. The CDR3 DNA reads as TGTGCCAGCAGCGTCGAGCCCCTTAATACGCAGTATTTT.

The J gene is TRBJ2-7, the V gene TRBV12-5, with 7 bases fitting TRBD1. The length of the CDR3 is 14 residues. J gave up 1 base and V 6 bases, and 6 bases lay outside the gene matches. Germline-derived CDR1 and CDR2 are LGHNT and FRNRAP. CDR3 DNA: TGTGCTAGTGGGTCCGGGACAGCGTCCTACGAGCAGTACTTC. It is translated as CASGSGTASYEQYF.

This chain uses TRBV5-4 with TRBJ2-5, with TRBD2 matching 8 bases. CDR3 size: 14 residues. From germline, CDR1 is SGHNT and CDR2 YYREEE (reference sequence). The V segment lost 4 bases and the J segment 5 bases; nucleotides outside the gene matches: 7. The CDR3 protein is CASSPGGEWETQYF. The CDR3 nucleotides read TGTGCCAGCAGCCCCGGGGGGGAGTGGGAGACCCAGTACTTC.

CDR3 loop: CASSLPEGGQGSTGELFF. DNA for the CDR3: TGTGCCAGCAGCTTACCAGAGGGGGGACAGGGGTCCACCGGGGAGCTGTTTTTT. V is TRBV7-9 and J is TRBJ2-2; 10 nucleotides agree with TRBD1. The CDR3 covers 18 residues. The trim removed 2 bases at V and 4 bases at J, leaving 10 bases unmatched. CDR1 SEHNR and CDR2 FQNEAQ come from the germline V gene (reference sequence).

This clone was observed a handful of times. The rearrangement links TRBV27 to TRBJ1-4, with TRBD1 as a possible D gene (5 bases). V was trimmed by 6 bases and J by 3 bases, leaving 17 bases between them. The CDR3 is 16 amino acids. Germline CDR1 and CDR2: MNHEY and SMNVEV (reference sequence). CDR3 in amino acids: CASSPRRGVANEKLFF. In nucleotides, the CDR3 is TGTGCCAGCAGCCCCCGGCGGGGGGTCGCTAATGAAAAACTGTTTTTT.

The V gene is TRBV9, the J gene TRBJ1-2; 7 positions agree with TRBD1. The V gene end was trimmed by 4 bases and the J gene end by 3 bases; junction bases not matched to a gene: 9. CDR1 is SGDLS and CDR2 is YYNGEE in the germline V gene. The CDR3 totals 15 residues. CDR3 in DNA: TGTGCCAGCAGCTCACACCGGGACAGATACTATGGCTACACCTTC. This gives the protein CASSSHRDRYYGYTF.

This clone was seen only once. The chain joins TRBV7-9 to TRBJ2-7; a possible D gene is TRBD1 (7 bases). This CDR3 contains 15 residues. CDR1 is SEHNR and CDR2 is FQNEAQ in the germline V gene (reference sequence). Trimming stripped 5 bases from V and 5 bases from J, with 19 bases between. The CDR3 nucleotides read TGTGCCAGCAGCAGATCTACAGGGGAGGAGGACGAGCAGTACTTC. Translation: CASSRSTGEEDEQYF.

This chain uses TRBV30 with TRBJ2-7, with 11 bases matching TRBD1. Germline V gives CDR1 GTSNPN, CDR2 SVGIG (reference sequence). The CDR3 totals 15 residues. The ends lost 1 base at V and 6 bases at J; junction bases unmatched: 8. The CDR3 reads CAWSGRTGGLGEQYF. In nucleotides, the CDR3 is TGTGCCTGGAGTGGCCGGACAGGGGGCTTGGGCGAGCAGTACTTC.

The gene calls are TRBV7-2 and TRBJ2-3; D gene uncertain. Germline V gene lookup returns CDR1 SGHTA and CDR2 FQGNSA. There are 13 residues in the CDR3. V lost 1 base to trimming and J lost 4 bases, with 6 bases between them. The CDR3 reads CASSLDRSDTQYF. As DNA, the CDR3 is TGTGCCAGCAGCTTAGACAGATCAGATACGCAGTATTTT.

CDR3 protein: CASSFQRGTDTGELFF. The CDR3 nucleotides read TGTGCCAGCAGCTTCCAACGGGGAACGGACACCGGGGAGCTGTTTTTT. The V and J genes are TRBV5-4 and TRBJ2-2; D might be TRBD2 (5 bases). The V end was cut by 2 bases, the J end by 3 bases, with 14 bases between. This CDR3 has 16 amino acids. Germline loops: CDR1 SGHNT, CDR2 YYREEE (reference sequence).

The V gene is TRBV5-1, the J gene TRBJ2-1; TRBD1 agrees at 8 bases. The V and J ends lost 0 bases and 3 bases, in that order; junction bases with no gene match: 2. Germline lookup yields CDR1 SGHRS and CDR2 YFSETQ. The CDR3 consists of 15 residues. CDR3 nucleotide sequence: TGCGCCAGCAGCTTGGACACAGGGGGCTACAATGAGCAGTTCTTC. Translated, it gives CASSLDTGGYNEQFF.

The rearrangement links TRBV2 to TRBJ1-1; weak D call: TRBD1 (6 bases). With 3 bases removed from V and 5 bases from J, the gap between germline ends came to 16 bases. In germline, CDR1 is SNHLY, CDR2 FYNNEI. The CDR3 spans 15 residues. The CDR3 loop reads CASSDLTQGWTEAFF. In DNA form, the CDR3 reads TGTGCCAGCAGTGACCTTACACAGGGATGGACTGAAGCTTTCTTT.